This TCR beta chain emerged from a study of cytomegalovirus exposure and HLA in healthy donors. J gave up 8 bases and V 0 bases, and 8 bases lay outside the gene matches. The CDR3 has 15 amino acids. CDR1 is SQVTM, CDR2 ANQGSEA, per germline. To note about this clone: The target antigen is unknown.

Primers for the PCR totalled 60 Vbeta and 13 Jbeta. Sequencing used immunoSEQ multiplex PCR; TCRdb keeps in-frame clones, though not all of them. The sample includes approximately 110,000 clones, about 80% of them seen just once. Study-level points and caveats: Differences between HLA loci emerged in a later analysis of TCR association rates, with DRB1 most and HLA-C fewest. Some V segments, including TRBV6-2 and TRBV6-3, were excluded as indistinguishable. The authors later found most CMV-associated TCR beta chains appeared HLA-restricted. Sequence variants that were highly shared formed a cluster that was likely a sequencing artifact.

The source material was PBMCs. The source of this sequence is a woman in her 50s in good health and CMV-seropositive. The chain links TRBV29-1 to TRBJ2-2, with 8 bases identical to TRBD1. The chain's CDR3 is CSVEDRQGSKGELFF. DNA for the CDR3: TGCAGCGTTGAAGATCGACAGGGGTCTAAGGGGGAGCTGTTTTTT.